What follows are 5 T cell receptor beta chains derived from one specimen sequenced in a study of identical twins' blood T cells. TCRdb re-called the 5' RACE reads with MiXCR, one entry per CDR3 protein. The sample has 350,000 to 400,000 distinct CDR3 sequences; roughly 30% are singletons. The sample comprised PBMCs. The receptors derive from a woman aged 18-55 years in good health.

This clonotype was recorded at least ten times. The CDR3: CASSQDGYGYTF. CDR3 coding DNA: TGTGCCAGCAGCCAAGATGGATATGGCTACACCTTC. J is TRBJ1-2 and V is TRBV14; D not certain. Trimming took 0 bases from V and 5 from J, leaving 4 bases between them. This CDR3 has 12 residues. CDR1 and CDR2 from the germline V gene are SGHDN and FVKESK.

The chain joins TRBV20-1 to TRBJ2-3, with D possibly TRBD1 on 6 matching bases. V dropped 6 bases and J dropped 0 bases, with 13 bases sitting between them. The CDR3 extends over 14 amino acids. Looked up from germline, CDR1 is DFQATT and CDR2 is SNEGSKA (reference sequence). CDR3 sequence reads: CSASQGISTDTQYF. CDR3 in DNA: TGCAGTGCCAGTCAGGGGATTAGCACAGATACGCAGTATTTT.

The chain has TRBV25-1 and TRBJ1-6; the D gene is possibly TRBD1 (6 bases). The CDR3 is 14 amino acids. The V gene's germline CDR1 is MGHDK and CDR2 SYGVNS. Between the trimmed V and J ends, which lost 6 bases and 6 bases, there was a span of 12 bases. Written as DNA, the CDR3 is TGTGCCAGCAGGTGGACAGCCTCTAATTCACCCCTCCACTTT. Protein sequence: CASRWTASNSPLHF.

V and J are TRBV27 and TRBJ2-2, with TRBD2 identical over 10 bases. CDR3 length: 15 residues. V lost 5 bases to trimming and J lost 6 bases; unmatched junction nucleotides: 6. The germline gives CDR1 MNHEY, CDR2 SMNVEV (reference sequence). CDR3 bases: TGTGCCAGCAGTCTTAGCGGGGGGAAGGCCGGGGAGCTGTTTTTT. This sequence encodes CASSLSGGKAGELFF.

This clonotype has a count of ten or more. CDR3 nucleotides: TGTGCCAGCAGCTTCTATAGCAATCAGCCCCAGCATTTT. Its protein product is CASSFYSNQPQHF. The V and J genes are TRBV7-2 and TRBJ1-5, with D unresolved. This CDR3 comprises 13 residues. The germline V gene encodes CDR1 SGHTA and CDR2 FQGNSA. Trimming stripped 3 bases from V and 0 bases from J, with 3 bases between.